The present TCR beta chain was sequenced within a study of cytomegalovirus exposure and HLA in healthy donors. Study outcomes and limitations: Altogether, around 160 TCR beta chains were recorded as cytomegalovirus-associated.

V lost 5 bases and J 2 bases, leaving 7 bases between the germline ends. Germline V gene lookup returns CDR1 MNHEY and CDR2 SMNVEV (reference sequence). This CDR3 is built from 13 residues. TCRdb's copy holds only in-frame clones and misses some; the assay was immunoSEQ multiplex PCR. The sample comprises approximately 110,000 clones, approximately 86% of which are singletons, and under 4.5% rests with the top ten. About this clone itself: Its antigen is still unknown.

The specimen was PBMCs. This chain joins TRBV27 and TRBJ1-5, with D unclear. This TCR was sampled from a woman aged 18-29 years in good health and CMV-seropositive. CDR3 sequence reads: CASSPSGNQPQHF. CDR3 DNA sequence: TGTGCCAGCAGTCCGTCAGGCAATCAGCCCCAGCATTTT.